The 21 T cell receptor beta chains listed next were all sequenced from one sample in a study of long-term antiretroviral therapy in people with HIV. They ran version v3.0 of the immunoSEQ assay at survey level. Sequencing was performed with immunoSEQ multiplex PCR; in TCRdb, only in-frame clones are kept and a portion is missing. The sample records fewer than 25,000 clones, 80% being singletons. The source material was unsorted PBMCs, sampled 2.9 years after starting antiretroviral therapy. All receptors derive from a woman aged 25-40 years with HIV.

The V gene is TRBV5-1, the J gene TRBJ1-1; TRBD1 aligns across 11 bases. The CDR3 is 14 amino acids. Germline loops: CDR1 SGHRS, CDR2 YFSETQ. V was pared by 5 bases and J by 7 bases, with 7 bases of the junction left unmatched. The CDR3 region is CASRDRGQGGEAFF. DNA for the CDR3: TGCGCCAGCAGGGACAGGGGGCAGGGAGGTGAAGCTTTCTTT.

The rearrangement joins TRBV6-6 to TRBJ2-7; possible D gene TRBD2, 6 bases. CDR3 length equals 13 residues. Germline-derived CDR1 and CDR2 are MNHNY and SVGAGI (reference sequence). V was shortened by 7 bases and J by 0 bases, with 10 bases between the two germline ends. The CDR3, as DNA: TGTGCCAGCACTGGCGGGAACTCCTACGAGCAGTACTTC. Translating it yields CASTGGNSYEQYF.

This chain connects TRBV5-1 to TRBJ1-2, with D tentatively TRBD1 (5 bases). Germline values: CDR1 SGHRS, CDR2 YFSETQ. V was shortened by 0 bases and J by 8 bases, with 8 bases between the two germline ends. The CDR3 spans 12 residues. The CDR3 nucleotides read TGCGCCAGCAGCTTGGGACAGCTCGGCTACACCTTC. Its translation is CASSLGQLGYTF.

CDR3 in amino acids: CAISELGSEAFF. In DNA, the CDR3 is TGTGCCATCAGTGAGTTGGGTTCTGAAGCTTTCTTT. This chain links TRBV10-3 with TRBJ1-1; D is unresolved. The germline V and J ends were trimmed by 1 base and 6 bases, with 6 bases remaining between them. This CDR3 is built from 12 residues. CDR1 and CDR2 from the germline V gene are ENHRY and SYGVKD.

The V and J genes are TRBV4-1 and TRBJ1-2; weak D call: TRBD1 (6 bases). This CDR3 comprises 17 residues. Germline values: CDR1 MGHRA, CDR2 YSYEKL. Trimming took off 3 bases at V and 8 bases at J, with 25 bases between the two ends. In DNA form, the CDR3 reads TGCGCCAGCAGCCAGGACCGTTCCGGGACACCCCTTTGGGGCTACACCTTC. It translates to CASSQDRSGTPLWGYTF.

This clone was counted only a few times. The genes are TRBV15 and TRBJ2-7; D gene ambiguous. Germline lookup yields CDR1 LNHNV and CDR2 YYDKDF (reference sequence). There are 15 residues in the CDR3. The germline V and J ends were trimmed by 1 base and 2 bases, with 12 bases remaining between them. This chain's CDR3 is CATSRARGSPYEQYV. Here the CDR3 DNA reads TGTGCCACCAGCAGAGCAAGAGGCAGTCCCTACGAGCAGTACGTC.

The chain joins TRBV27 to TRBJ2-1, with D maybe TRBD1 (5 bases). Germline CDR1 and CDR2: MNHEY and SMNVEV (reference sequence). V lost 5 bases and J lost 6, with 14 bases in between. This CDR3 has 14 residues. CDR3 amino acids: CASSQKGPRNEQFF. CDR3 in DNA: TGTGCCAGCAGTCAAAAGGGGCCCCGCAATGAGCAGTTCTTC.

This sequence joins TRBV27 and TRBJ2-3, with D uncertain. The V gene's germline CDR1 is MNHEY and CDR2 SMNVEV (reference sequence). V was shortened by 4 bases and J by 1 base, with 3 bases between the two germline ends. The CDR3 spans 12 residues. CDR3 loop: CASSWGTDTQYF. The CDR3 coding sequence is TGTGCCAGCAGTTGGGGCACAGATACGCAGTATTTT.

The chain employs TRBV7-9 and TRBJ1-6; maybe TRBD1 (5 bases). V was clipped by 5 bases and J by 10 bases, with 21 bases between them. This CDR3 comprises 16 residues. Germline values: CDR1 SEHNR, CDR2 FQNEAQ (reference sequence). For the CDR3, the DNA is TGTGCCAGCAGCCCCCAGGCAGGGCGAGGGAACTCACCCCTCCACTTT. Protein product: CASSPQAGRGNSPLHF.

The chain recombines TRBV18 with TRBJ1-2, with a weak D call TRBD1 (5 bases). Germline values: CDR1 KGHSH, CDR2 LQKENI. The V end lost 0 bases, the J end lost 7 bases, and 15 bases lay between the germline ends. The CDR3 is 15 amino acids. The CDR3 region is CASSPPGRGDLGYTF. The DNA of the CDR3 is TGTGCCAGCTCACCACCGGGACGGGGGGATCTTGGCTACACCTTC.

This rearrangement joins TRBV7-2 to TRBJ2-4, with 7 nucleotides matching TRBD2. There are 16 residues in the CDR3. The germline V gene has CDR1 SGHTA and CDR2 FQGNSA. With V trimmed by 7 bases and J by 1 base, 10 bases remained unmatched. CDR3 coding DNA: TGTGCCAGCAATCCATCGGGGGGTGGGGCCAAAAACATTCAGTACTTC. It encodes CASNPSGGGAKNIQYF.

This sequence joins TRBV7-3 and TRBJ1-2; D is possibly TRBD1 (5 bases). V lost 5 bases and J 2 bases, leaving 12 bases between the germline ends. CDR3 length equals 14 residues. CDR1 is SGHTA, CDR2 FQGTGA, per germline. The CDR3 DNA is TGTGCCAGCAGCCGGGACGGATCAAACTATGGCTACACCTTC. Translated, it gives CASSRDGSNYGYTF. Variable domain in full (rest from reference TRBV7-3 and TRBJ1-2): GAGVSQTPSNKVTEKGKYVELRCDPISGHTALYWYRQSLGQGPEFLIYFQGTGAADDSGLPNDRFFAVRPEGSVSTLKIQRTERGDSAVYLCASSRDGSNYGYTFGSGTRLTVV.

V usage is TRBV11-2 and J usage is TRBJ2-7, with a tentative D call TRBD1 (6 bases). The CDR3 runs 14 residues. V shed 5 bases and J shed 4 bases, with 15 bases lying between them. Germline V gives CDR1 SGHAT, CDR2 FQNNGV. The CDR3 loop reads CASSPGQRPYEQYV. The CDR3 DNA reads as TGTGCCAGCAGCCCAGGACAGCGCCCTTACGAGCAGTACGTC.

The chain employs TRBV11-2 and TRBJ1-1, with TRBD1 matching over 7 bases. V shed 3 bases and J 5 bases; nucleotides not matched to a gene: 12. CDR3 length: 16 amino acids. Looked up from germline, CDR1 is SGHAT and CDR2 is FQNNGV. The CDR3: CASSFLAGGGQTEAFF. The CDR3 DNA is TGTGCCAGCAGCTTTTTGGCCGGCGGGGGACAGACTGAAGCTTTCTTT.

The rearrangement links TRBV11-2 to TRBJ2-1; a possible D gene is TRBD1 (6 bases). Germline CDR1 and CDR2: SGHAT and FQNNGV. CDR3 size: 15 residues. Between the trimmed V and J ends, which lost 5 bases and 7 bases, there was a span of 18 bases. The CDR3 sequence: CASSERSGAANEQFF. CDR3 bases: TGTGCCAGCAGCGAACGATCAGGGGCCGCGAATGAGCAGTTCTTC.

CDR3 DNA: TGTGCCAGCAGTTACAGTGGACTTAGCGAGCAGTACTTC. Amino acids: CASSYSGLSEQYF. The chain recombines TRBV6-5 with TRBJ2-7; TRBD2 might be the D (5 bases). This CDR3 has 13 residues. Germline lookup yields CDR1 MNHEY and CDR2 SVGAGI. V lost 2 bases and J lost 6, with 11 bases in between.

The chain carries TRBV30 and TRBJ1-1, with D possibly being TRBD1 (5 bases). Germline CDR1 is GTSNPN and CDR2 is SVGIG (reference sequence). V was trimmed by 2 bases and J by 4 bases, leaving 14 bases between them. This CDR3 has 14 residues. CDR3 DNA sequence: TGTGCCTGGAGTCGAGAGGCGGGGGGCACTGAAGCTTTCTTT. Protein: CAWSREAGGTEAFF.

This chain joins TRBV7-3 and TRBJ2-7, with 7 bases aligning to TRBD1. CDR1 SGHTA and CDR2 FQGTGA come from the germline V gene. CDR3 length: 19 residues. V shed 6 bases and J 1 base; nucleotides not matched to a gene: 21. The CDR3 protein is CASRREVMSGTVTSYEQYF. The CDR3 DNA follows: TGTGCCAGCAGAAGAGAAGTCATGTCCGGGACAGTCACTTCCTACGAGCAGTACTTC.

The chain carries TRBV14 and TRBJ2-7; D uncertain. CDR1 SGHDN and CDR2 FVKESK come from the germline V gene. The length of the CDR3 is 12 residues. Trimming removed 2 bases from V and 3 bases from J, with 5 bases in between. The CDR3 DNA reads TGTGCCAGCAGCCAACAGCTCTACGAGCAGTACTTC. Translated, it gives CASSQQLYEQYF.

The chain couples TRBV9 to TRBJ1-1; TRBD1 might be the D (5 bases). Germline V CDR1 and CDR2: SGDLS, YYNGEE. CDR3 length equals 15 residues. Trimming cost V 0 bases and J 5 bases, with 14 bases left between them. Here the CDR3 DNA reads TGTGCCAGCAGCGTAGGGGGCGGGGTACGGACTGAAGCTTTCTTT. It translates to CASSVGGGVRTEAFF. The full variable domain, with the rest looked up from reference TRBV9 and TRBJ1-1, is DSGVTQTPKHLITATGQRVTLRCSPRSGDLSVYWYQQSLDQGLQFLIQYYNGEERAKGNILERFSAQQFPDLHSELNLSSLELGDSALYFCASSVGGGVRTEAFFGQGTRLTVV.

The chain joins TRBV9 to TRBJ1-1; 8 bases are shared with TRBD1. The CDR3 consists of 14 residues. V dropped 5 bases and J dropped 1; count of bases not matched to a gene: 4. Germline values: CDR1 SGDLS, CDR2 YYNGEE. CDR3 in DNA: TGTGCCAGCAGTCCGACAGGGGCGAACACTGAAGCTTTCTTT. The encoded protein is CASSPTGANTEAFF.